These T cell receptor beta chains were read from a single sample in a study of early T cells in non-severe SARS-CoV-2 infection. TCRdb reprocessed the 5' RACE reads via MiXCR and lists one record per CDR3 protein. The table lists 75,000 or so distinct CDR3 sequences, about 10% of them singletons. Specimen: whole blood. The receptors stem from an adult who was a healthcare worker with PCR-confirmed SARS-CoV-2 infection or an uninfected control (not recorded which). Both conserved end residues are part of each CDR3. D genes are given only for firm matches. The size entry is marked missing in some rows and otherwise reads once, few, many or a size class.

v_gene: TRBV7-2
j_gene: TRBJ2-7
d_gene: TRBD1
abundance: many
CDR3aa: CASSPGTVYEQYF

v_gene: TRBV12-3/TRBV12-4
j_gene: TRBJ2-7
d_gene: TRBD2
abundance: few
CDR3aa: CASSLTSGSSYEQYF

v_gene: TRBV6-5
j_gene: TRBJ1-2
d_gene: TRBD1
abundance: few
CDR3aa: CASSTRTGFFYGYTF

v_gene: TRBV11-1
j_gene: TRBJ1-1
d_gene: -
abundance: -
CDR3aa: CASSLWENTEAFF

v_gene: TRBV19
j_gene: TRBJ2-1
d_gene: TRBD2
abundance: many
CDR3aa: CASSKRGTSGYNEQFF

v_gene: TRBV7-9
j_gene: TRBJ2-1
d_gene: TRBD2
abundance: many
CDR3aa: CASSTQGLAGSSYNEQFF

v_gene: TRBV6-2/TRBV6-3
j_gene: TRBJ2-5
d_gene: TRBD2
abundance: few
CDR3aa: CASRYSGSQKETQYF

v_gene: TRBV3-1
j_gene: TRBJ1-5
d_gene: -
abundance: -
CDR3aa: CASSQSASPNQPQHF

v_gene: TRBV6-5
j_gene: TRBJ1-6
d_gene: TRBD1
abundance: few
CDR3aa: CASRDRAGSPLHF

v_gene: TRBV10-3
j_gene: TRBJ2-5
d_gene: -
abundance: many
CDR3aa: CATTHGETQYF

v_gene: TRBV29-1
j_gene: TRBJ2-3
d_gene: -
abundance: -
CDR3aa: CSALGPSDTQYF

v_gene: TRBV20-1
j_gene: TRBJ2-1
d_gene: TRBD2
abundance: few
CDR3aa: CSARDKGLASYNEQFF

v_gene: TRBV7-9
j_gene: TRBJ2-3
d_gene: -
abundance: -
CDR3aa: CASSLGPGRDTQYF

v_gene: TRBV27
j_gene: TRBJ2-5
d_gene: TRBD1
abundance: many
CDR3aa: CASIIRGRLRWETQYF

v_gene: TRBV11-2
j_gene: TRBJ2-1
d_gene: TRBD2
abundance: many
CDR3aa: CASSPTVSGGRNEQFF

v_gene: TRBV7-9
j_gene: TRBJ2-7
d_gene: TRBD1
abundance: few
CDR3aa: CASSRRTGPSYEQYF

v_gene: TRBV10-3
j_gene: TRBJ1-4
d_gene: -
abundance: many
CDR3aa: CAIREIPGEKLFF

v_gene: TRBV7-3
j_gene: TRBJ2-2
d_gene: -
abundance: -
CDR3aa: CASSLYGTPNTGELFF

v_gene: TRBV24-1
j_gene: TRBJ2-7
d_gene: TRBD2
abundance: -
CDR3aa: CATSDSPGLAAYEQYF

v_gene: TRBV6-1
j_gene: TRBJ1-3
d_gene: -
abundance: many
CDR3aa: CASRRLGQPFSGNTIYF

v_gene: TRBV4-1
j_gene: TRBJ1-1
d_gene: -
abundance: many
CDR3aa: CASSHPAGADEAFF

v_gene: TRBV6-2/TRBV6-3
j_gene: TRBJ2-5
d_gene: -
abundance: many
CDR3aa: CASSYSVSGNRETQYF

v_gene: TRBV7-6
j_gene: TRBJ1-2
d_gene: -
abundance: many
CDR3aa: CASSPARANYGYTF

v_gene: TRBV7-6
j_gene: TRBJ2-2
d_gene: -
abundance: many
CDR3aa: CASSFLLGEGTGELFF

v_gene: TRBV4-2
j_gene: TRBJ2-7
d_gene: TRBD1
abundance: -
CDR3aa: CASSIATGDEQYF